This TCR beta chain was sequenced during a study of T cells after yellow fever vaccination. This clonotype was seen a few times. TCRdb reanalysed the 5' RACE reads using MiXCR and keeps one entry per CDR3 protein. Of 450,000 to 550,000 distinct CDR3 sequences listed, 19% are singletons. With V trimmed by 6 bases and J by 1 base, 6 bases remained unmatched. The CDR3 extends over 14 amino acids. The sequence was collected from a man aged 30 to 45 who received the YFV17D yellow fever vaccine. This material consisted of PBMCs, taken 15 days after the yellow fever booster vaccination. The chain combines TRBV12-3 or TRBV12-4 with TRBJ2-7; 7 bases fit TRBD1. This chain's CDR3 is CASRATGWSYEQYF. The CDR3 DNA sequence: TGTGCCAGCAGAGCGACAGGGTGGTCCTACGAGCAGTACTTC.